This TCR beta chain was obtained from a study of CD8 T cells in Susac syndrome. Random hexamers were used to reverse transcribe an amount of about 0.45 to 1 ug RNA. TCRdb passed the immunoSEQ multiplex PCR reads through MiXCR, listing each CDR3 protein once. The table lists more than 95,000 distinct CDR3 sequences, 85% to 95% of them singletons, with roughly 0.088% in the top ten. With 6 bases removed from V and 11 bases from J, the gap between germline ends came to 16 bases. The CDR3 is 12 residues long. Germline assignment: CDR1 MNHNY and CDR2 SVGAGI (reference sequence). TCR beta was sequenced from blood CD8+ and CD4+ T cells. The multiple sclerosis controls, all treatment-naive patients, had relapsing-remitting disease that was stable or active.

The rearrangement links TRBV6-6 to TRBJ1-1; D not certain. The sequencing input was CD4+ T cells from PBMCs. This TCR was sampled from a human donor with multiple sclerosis. Here the CDR3 reads CASSLSGREAFF. The DNA of the CDR3 is TGTGCCAGCAGCCTCTCTGGGAGGGAGGCTTTCTTT.